Each of the 9 T cell receptor beta chains below was sequenced from the same sample in a study of blood T cell repertoires in COVID-19 (dated by TCRdb to 2019 to 2021). Library creation used the immunoSEQ multiplex PCR assay. TCRdb took over this immuneACCESS table, retaining in-frame rearrangements with V and J assigned. Such tables are incomplete; in checked studies, under half of the missing clones stem from an unresolved V gene, and the remainder is unexplained. The sample table records a few hundred thousand clones; 70% to 90% of these occur just once. The ten largest make up about 11% of the sample. The sample was peripheral blood. The receptors here all came from a woman in her seventies with acute or convalescent COVID-19.

The chain links TRBV11-1 to TRBJ1-1; TRBD1 matches 7 bases. The ends lost 5 bases at V and 7 bases at J; junction bases unmatched: 4. Germline V gives CDR1 SGHAT, CDR2 FQDESV (reference sequence). This CDR3 is built from 12 residues. The CDR3 coding sequence is TGTGCCAGCAGCCTGGGACAGAATGAAGCTTTCTTT. It translates to CASSLGQNEAFF.

This chain joins TRBV2 and TRBJ1-4; 11 nucleotides line up with TRBD1. V lost 2 bases to trimming and J lost 8 bases; unmatched junction nucleotides: 4. This CDR3 spans 15 amino acids. From germline, CDR1 is SNHLY and CDR2 FYNNEI. The CDR3 is CASSELGTGGEKLFF. CDR3 DNA: TGTGCCAGCAGTGAACTCGGGACAGGGGGGGAAAAACTGTTTTTT.

The rearrangement joins TRBV12-5 to TRBJ1-6; no clear D gene. The CDR3 length is 12 residues. The V end was cut by 1 base, the J end by 15 bases, with 10 bases between. Germline CDR1 LGHNT, CDR2 FRNRAP. The CDR3 bases are TGTGCTAGTGGTTTGGGTAGTCGAGGCCTCCACTTT. Residues: CASGLGSRGLHF.

The chain has TRBV6-5 and TRBJ2-2, with D unclear. This CDR3 contains 12 residues. V was trimmed by 6 bases and J by 6 bases, leaving 8 bases between them. Germline lookup yields CDR1 MNHEY and CDR2 SVGAGI. The CDR3 is CASSLFPGELFF. The CDR3 DNA reads TGTGCCAGCAGCCTCTTTCCCGGGGAGCTGTTTTTT.

The genes are TRBV5-1 and TRBJ1-4, with TRBD1 identical over 7 bases. Looked up from germline, CDR1 is SGHRS and CDR2 is YFSETQ. The length of the CDR3 is 16 residues. With V trimmed by 4 bases and J by 5 bases, 11 bases remained unmatched. CDR3 in amino acids: CASSPLRTGLNEKLFF. The CDR3 nucleotides are TGCGCCAGCAGCCCTCTAAGGACAGGACTGAATGAAAAACTGTTTTTT.

CDR3 region: CASSQTPQGLQYF. Written as DNA, the CDR3 is TGTGCCAGCAGCCAAACCCCACAGGGGTTGCAGTACTTC. This chain uses TRBV3-1 (or the pseudogene TRBV3-2) with TRBJ2-7; 7 bases agree with TRBD1. The CDR3 loop spans 13 amino acids. The germline V gene encodes CDR1 LGHDT and CDR2 YNNKEL (reference sequence). The trim removed 2 bases at V and 9 bases at J, leaving 7 bases unmatched.

CDR3 DNA sequence: TGTGCCAGCAGTTCTCACAGGGCCCCAACAGATACGCAGTATTTT. It encodes CASSSHRAPTDTQYF. The chain employs TRBV6-5 and TRBJ2-3; possibly TRBD1 for D (6 bases). The CDR3 contains 15 residues. CDR1 MNHEY and CDR2 SVGAGI come from the germline V gene. V lost 4 bases, J lost 3 bases, and 14 bases lay in between.

The chain joins TRBV15 to TRBJ2-5; 11 bases line up with TRBD2. The V segment lost 3 bases and the J segment 1 base; nucleotides outside the gene matches: 10. CDR1 and CDR2 from the germline V gene are LNHNV and YYDKDF (reference sequence). The CDR3 spans 18 residues. The DNA of the CDR3 is TGTGCCACCAGCAGGACCTTTGGGACTAGCGGCCTCCAAGAGACCCAGTACTTC. It codes for CATSRTFGTSGLQETQYF.

This chain connects TRBV3-1 (or the pseudogene TRBV3-2) to TRBJ1-2; TRBD1 aligns across 8 bases. Trimming removed 9 bases from V and 8 bases from J; junction bases left unmatched: 5. The CDR3 consists of 11 residues. The germline V gene encodes CDR1 LGHDT and CDR2 YNNKEL (reference sequence). The CDR3, as DNA: TGTGCCAGTCAGGGGGCCCGGGGCTACACCTTC. This encodes CASQGARGYTF.